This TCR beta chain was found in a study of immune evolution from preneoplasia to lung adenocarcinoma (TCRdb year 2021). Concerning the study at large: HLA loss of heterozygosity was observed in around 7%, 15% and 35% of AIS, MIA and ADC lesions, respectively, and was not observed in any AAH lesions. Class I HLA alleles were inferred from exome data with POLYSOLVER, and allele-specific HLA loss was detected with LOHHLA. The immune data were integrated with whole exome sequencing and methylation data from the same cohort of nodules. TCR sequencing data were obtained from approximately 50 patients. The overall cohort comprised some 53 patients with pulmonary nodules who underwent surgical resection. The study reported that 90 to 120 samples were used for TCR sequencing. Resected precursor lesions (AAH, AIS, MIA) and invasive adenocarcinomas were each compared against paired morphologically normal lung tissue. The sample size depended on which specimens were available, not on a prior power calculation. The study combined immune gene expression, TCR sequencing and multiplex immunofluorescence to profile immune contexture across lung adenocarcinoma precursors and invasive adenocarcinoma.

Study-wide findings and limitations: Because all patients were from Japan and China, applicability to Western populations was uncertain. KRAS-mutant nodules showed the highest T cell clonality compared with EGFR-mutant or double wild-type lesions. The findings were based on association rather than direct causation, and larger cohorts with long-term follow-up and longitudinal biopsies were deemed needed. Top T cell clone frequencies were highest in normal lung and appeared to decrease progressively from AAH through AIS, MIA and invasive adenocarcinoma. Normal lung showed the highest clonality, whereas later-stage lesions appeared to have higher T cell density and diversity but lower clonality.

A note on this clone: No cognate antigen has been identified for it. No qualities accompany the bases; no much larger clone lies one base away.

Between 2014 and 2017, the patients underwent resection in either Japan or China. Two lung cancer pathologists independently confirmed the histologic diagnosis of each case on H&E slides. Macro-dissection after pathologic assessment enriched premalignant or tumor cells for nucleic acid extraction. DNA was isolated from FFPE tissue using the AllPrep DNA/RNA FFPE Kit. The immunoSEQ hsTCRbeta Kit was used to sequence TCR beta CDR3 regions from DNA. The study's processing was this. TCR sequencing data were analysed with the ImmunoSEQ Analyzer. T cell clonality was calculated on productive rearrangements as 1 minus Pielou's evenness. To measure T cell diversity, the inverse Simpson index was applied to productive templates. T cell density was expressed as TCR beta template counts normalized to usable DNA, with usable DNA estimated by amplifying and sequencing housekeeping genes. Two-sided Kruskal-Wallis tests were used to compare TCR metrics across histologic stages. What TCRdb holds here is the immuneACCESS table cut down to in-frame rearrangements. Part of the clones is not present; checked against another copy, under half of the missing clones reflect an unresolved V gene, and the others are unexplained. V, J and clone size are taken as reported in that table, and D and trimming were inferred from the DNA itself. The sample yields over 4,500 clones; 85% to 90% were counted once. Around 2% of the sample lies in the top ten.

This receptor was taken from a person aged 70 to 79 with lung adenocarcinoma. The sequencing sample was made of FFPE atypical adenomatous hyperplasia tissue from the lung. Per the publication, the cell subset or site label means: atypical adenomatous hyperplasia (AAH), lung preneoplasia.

The encoded CDR3 is CASSLLTSGGALWTQYF. The sequenced DNA: TGTGCCAGCAGTCTTCTGACTAGCGGGGGGGCCTTGTGGACGCAGTATTTT. The chain joins TRBV27 to TRBJ2-3; 14 bases in the middle match TRBD2. Reading the germline V gene (reference sequence) gives CDR1 MNHEY and CDR2 SMNVEV. Ends trimmed: V by 5 bases, J by 9 bases; bases unmatched to a gene: 13. The CDR3, cysteine through phenylalanine, is 17 amino acids long. Of the read, only the CDR3 DNA is kept; its 51 bases are in frame from base 1.